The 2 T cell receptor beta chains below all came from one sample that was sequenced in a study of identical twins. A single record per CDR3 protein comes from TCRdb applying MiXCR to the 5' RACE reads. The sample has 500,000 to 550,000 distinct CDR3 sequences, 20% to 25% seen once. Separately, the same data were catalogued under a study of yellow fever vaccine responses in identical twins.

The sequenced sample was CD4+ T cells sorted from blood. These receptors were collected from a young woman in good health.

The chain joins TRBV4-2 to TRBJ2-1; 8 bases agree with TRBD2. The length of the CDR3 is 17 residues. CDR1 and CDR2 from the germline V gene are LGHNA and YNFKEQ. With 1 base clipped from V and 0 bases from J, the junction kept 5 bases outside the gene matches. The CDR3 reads CASSQVAGPSSYNEQFF. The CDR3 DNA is TGTGCCAGCAGCCAAGTAGCGGGACCTTCCTCCTACAATGAGCAGTTCTTC.

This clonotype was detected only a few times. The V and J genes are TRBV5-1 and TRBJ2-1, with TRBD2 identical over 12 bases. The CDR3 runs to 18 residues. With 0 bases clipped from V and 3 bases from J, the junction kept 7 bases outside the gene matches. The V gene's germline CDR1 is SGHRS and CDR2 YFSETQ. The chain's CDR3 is CASSLGLAGGPVYNEQFF. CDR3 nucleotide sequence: TGCGCCAGCAGCTTGGGGCTAGCGGGAGGGCCGGTCTACAATGAGCAGTTCTTC.